This TCR beta chain comes out of a study of blood T cells in healthy people across ages (dated by TCRdb to between 2015 and 2017). Study-level background: Template switching captured roughly one uniquely barcoded TCR beta cDNA molecule per two T cells in model experiments. Using deep sequencing normalized with unique cDNA molecular identifiers, the study measured how TCR beta repertoire diversity changes with age. Donors of different ages were randomly distributed across sequencing lanes to avoid experimental bias. Four age groups were formed from the donors: young (average approximately 16 years), middle-aged (approximately 39), aged (about 62) and long-lived (more than 75). For two donors (one aged 18 to 30 and one aged 80 or older), the study analyzed two additional independent replicas of 1 million unique cDNA reads from the same blood draw.

The investigation overall reported the following: Observed TCR beta diversity per million T cells fell roughly linearly with age, and a significant reduction was already apparent by age about 38. Conclusive comparison of naive and antigen-experienced compartments was prevented by the profiling of bulk unsorted PBMCs. Compared with the aged group, the long-lived group had more naive CD4+ T cells, fewer expanded clones and increased TCR diversity, a pattern suggesting age selection. A strong correlation was found between observed TCR beta diversity and the percentage of naive T cells measured by flow cytometry. Estimates of total diversity from one million sequenced T cells were regarded as lower bounds and underestimates. The CMV infection status of donors was not known, potentially confounding age-related changes in expanded clonotypes.

Libraries were made using 5' RACE. Instrument used: Illumina HiSeq 2500. A second 7 to 11 cycle PCR used a sample-barcoded 5' primer and a J-beta primer mix. A unique molecular identifier was introduced onto each TCR beta cDNA molecule by a template-switch 5' adaptor carrying 12 random nucleotides. Each sample yielded at least 3 million CDR3-containing paired-end reads. The Mint cDNA synthesis kit, primed by a TRBC-specific oligonucleotide, was used to synthesize first-strand cDNA from all RNA. Following uracil-DNA glycosylase treatment, a first 18-cycle PCR with universal primers M1SS and BC2_uni_R was performed on all cDNA. Per the authors' processing: Each sample was normalized by randomly selecting 1 million high-quality reads, each carrying a distinct molecular identifier. Instead of being binned into consensus sequences, reads with shared molecular identifiers were discarded. MiTCR, with a Q25 quality threshold and the strictest error-elimination algorithm, was used for CDR3 identification, clonotype clustering and error correction. A nonparametric unseen species model using Euler transformation provided a lower-bound estimate of total TCR beta diversity. Starting from the raw public reads, TCRdb applied fastp trimming at Q25, assembled clones with MiXCR and retained in-frame beta chains. Rows are combined by CDR3 protein, so each entry shows the most common genes and DNA. TCRdb, rather than the study authors, made the V and J calls. The sample yields roughly 1.4 million distinct CDR3 sequences; around 55% were counted once. In total, the top ten clones hold 6.5% to 8.5% of the sample.

V sheds 1 base and J sheds 6 bases, leaving 9 bases between their ends. The CDR3 measures 13 amino acids from cysteine to phenylalanine. The only DNA kept is the CDR3, 39 bases in frame from the first base. The germline V gene yields SGHAT for CDR1 and FQNNGV for CDR2. This clonotype was seen at least ten times. No antigen is known for it. No base quality values were provided; no much bigger clone lies one nucleotide off. The donors were roughly 40 Caucasian individuals from Russia, aged roughly 6 to 100 years, who were systemically healthy. Around 10 milliliters of peripheral blood were drawn from each donor into EDTA-treated Vacutainer tubes. PBMCs were isolated by Ficoll-Paque density-gradient centrifugation, with at least 7 million obtained per sample. Trizol reagent was used to extract total RNA from the PBMCs, yielding at least 5 micrograms per sample. For every donor, flow cytometry on a PBMC aliquot measured the percentage of naive CD45RAhigh/CD27high T cells.

The sample taken for sequencing was blood. The sequence derives from a man aged 18 to 30 in good health. Recombination joined TRBV11-2 with TRBJ1-2; the D gene is perhaps TRBD1, from 5 matching bases. The CDR3 here reads CASSLGGANGYTF. DNA sequence: TGTGCCAGCAGCTTAGGAGGGGCAAATGGCTACACCTTC.